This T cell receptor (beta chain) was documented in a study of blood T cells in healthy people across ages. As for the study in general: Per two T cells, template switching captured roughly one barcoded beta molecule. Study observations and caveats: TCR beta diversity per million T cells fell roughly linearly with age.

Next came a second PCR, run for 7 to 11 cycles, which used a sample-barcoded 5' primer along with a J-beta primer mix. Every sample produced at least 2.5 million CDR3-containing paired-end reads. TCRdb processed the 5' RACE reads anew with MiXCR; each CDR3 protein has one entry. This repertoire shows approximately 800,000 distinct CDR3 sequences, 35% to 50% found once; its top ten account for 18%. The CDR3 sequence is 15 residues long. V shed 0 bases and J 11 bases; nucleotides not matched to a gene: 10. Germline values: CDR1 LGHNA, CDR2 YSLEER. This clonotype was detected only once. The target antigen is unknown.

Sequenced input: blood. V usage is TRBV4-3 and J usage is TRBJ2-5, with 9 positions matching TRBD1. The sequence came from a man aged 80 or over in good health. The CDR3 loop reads CASSQEPQGAGKQYF. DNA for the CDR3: TGCGCCAGCAGCCAAGAGCCACAGGGGGCGGGCAAGCAGTACTTC.